This T cell receptor (beta chain) comes out of a study of T cells in women clearing cervical HPV infection. Repertoires were generated with immunoSEQ multiplex PCR, while TCRdb's copy carries only in-frame clones and drops some. Reported are 20,000 to 25,000 clones; the ten largest clones contain about 23%. The sequenced material came from blood buffy coat. The sequence was collected from a woman between 18 and 70 years old with a cervical HPV16 infection that either progressed to CIN3+ or cleared (not recorded which).

The CDR3: CASSGAPANEKLFF. The part of the CDR3 DNA that was read is TGTGCCAGCAGTGGGGCACCTGCGAATGAAAAG. The chain links TRBV6-1 to TRBJ2-2; D remains unclear. The read gets to within 3 residues of the CDR3 end, and the germline J gene fills in the rest. Germline CDR1 and CDR2: MNHNS and SASEGT. This CDR3 spans 14 amino acids.